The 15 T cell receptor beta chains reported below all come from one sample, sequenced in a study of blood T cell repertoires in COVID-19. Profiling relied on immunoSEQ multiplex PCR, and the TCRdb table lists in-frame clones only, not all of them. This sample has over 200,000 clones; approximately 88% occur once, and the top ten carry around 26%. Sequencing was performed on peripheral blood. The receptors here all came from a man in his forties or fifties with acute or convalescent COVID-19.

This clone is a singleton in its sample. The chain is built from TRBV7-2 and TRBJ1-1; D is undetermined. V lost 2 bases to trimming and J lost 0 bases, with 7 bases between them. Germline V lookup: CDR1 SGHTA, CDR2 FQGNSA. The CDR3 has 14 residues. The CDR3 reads CASSLMAMNTEAFF. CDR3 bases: TGTGCCAGCAGCTTAATGGCCATGAACACTGAAGCTTTCTTT.

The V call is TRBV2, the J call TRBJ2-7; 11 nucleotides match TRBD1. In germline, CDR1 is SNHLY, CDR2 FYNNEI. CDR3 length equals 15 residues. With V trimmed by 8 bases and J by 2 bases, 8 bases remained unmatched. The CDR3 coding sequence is TGTGCCAGCCGCCTCGGACAGGGGGCGACCTACGAGCAGTACTTC. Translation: CASRLGQGATYEQYF.

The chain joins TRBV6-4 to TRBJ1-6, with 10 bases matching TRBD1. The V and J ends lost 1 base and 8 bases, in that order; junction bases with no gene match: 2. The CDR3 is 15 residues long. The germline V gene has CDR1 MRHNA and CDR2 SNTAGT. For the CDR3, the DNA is TGTGCCAGCAGTGACTTCGGACAGGGGGATTCACCCCTCCACTTT. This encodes CASSDFGQGDSPLHF.

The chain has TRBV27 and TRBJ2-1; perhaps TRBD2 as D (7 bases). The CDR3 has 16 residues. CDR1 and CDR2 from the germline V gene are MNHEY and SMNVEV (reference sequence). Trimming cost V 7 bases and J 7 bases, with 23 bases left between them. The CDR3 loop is CASITSRGAAMNEQFF. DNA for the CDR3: TGTGCCAGCATTACCTCTCGGGGGGCAGCTATGAATGAGCAGTTCTTC.

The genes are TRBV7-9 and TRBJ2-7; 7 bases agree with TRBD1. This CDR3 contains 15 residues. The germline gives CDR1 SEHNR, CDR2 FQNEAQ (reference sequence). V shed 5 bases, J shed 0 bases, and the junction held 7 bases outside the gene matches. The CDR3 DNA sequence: TGTGCCAGCAGCCACGGACAGGCTTCCTCCTACGAGCAGTACTTC. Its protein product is CASSHGQASSYEQYF.

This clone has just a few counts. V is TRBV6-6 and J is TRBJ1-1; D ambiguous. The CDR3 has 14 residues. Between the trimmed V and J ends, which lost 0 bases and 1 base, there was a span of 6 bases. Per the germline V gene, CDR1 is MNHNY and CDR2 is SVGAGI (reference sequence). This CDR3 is CASSYSLRNTEAFF. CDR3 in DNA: TGTGCCAGCAGTTACTCGTTGAGGAACACTGAAGCTTTCTTT.

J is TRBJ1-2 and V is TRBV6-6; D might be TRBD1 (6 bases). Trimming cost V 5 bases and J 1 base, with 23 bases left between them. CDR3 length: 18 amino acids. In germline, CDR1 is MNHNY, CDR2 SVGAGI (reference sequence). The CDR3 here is CASSPGRKDRSDNYGYTF. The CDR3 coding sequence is TGTGCCAGCAGTCCGGGCCGAAAAGACAGGAGTGATAACTATGGCTACACCTTC.

CDR3 protein: CASETGGRNTEAFF. The CDR3 nucleotides are TGTGCCAGTGAGACAGGGGGAAGGAACACTGAAGCTTTCTTT. The rearrangement links TRBV7-9 to TRBJ1-1, with 9 bases identical to TRBD1. This CDR3 contains 14 residues. Trimming at V came to 9 bases and at J to 1 base, leaving 6 bases not matched to a gene. Germline V gives CDR1 SEHNR, CDR2 FQNEAQ (reference sequence).

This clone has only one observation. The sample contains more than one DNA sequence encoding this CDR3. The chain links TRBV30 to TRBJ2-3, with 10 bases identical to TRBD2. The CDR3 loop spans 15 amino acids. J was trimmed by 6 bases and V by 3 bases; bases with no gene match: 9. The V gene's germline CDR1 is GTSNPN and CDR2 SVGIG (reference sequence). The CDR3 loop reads CAWSPIAGGSDTQYF. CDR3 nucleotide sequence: TGTGCCTGGAGCCCTATAGCGGGGGGTTCGGATACGCAGTATTTT.

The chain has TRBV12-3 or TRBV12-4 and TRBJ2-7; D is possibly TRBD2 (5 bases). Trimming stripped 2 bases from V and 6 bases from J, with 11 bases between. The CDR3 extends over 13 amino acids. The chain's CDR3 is CASSLNGVSEQYF. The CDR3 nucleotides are TGTGCCAGCAGTTTAAACGGGGTCAGCGAGCAGTACTTC.

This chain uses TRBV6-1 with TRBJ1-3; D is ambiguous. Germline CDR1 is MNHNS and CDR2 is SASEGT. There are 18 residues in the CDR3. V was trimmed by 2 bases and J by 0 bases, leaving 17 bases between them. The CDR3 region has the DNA TGTGCCAGCAGTGAAATTATTGGCCCGTCAAGCTCTGGAAACACCATATATTTT. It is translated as CASSEIIGPSSSGNTIYF.

DNA for the CDR3: TGTGCCAGTAGTATCGAGGGCCTGTTGGGAGCTTTCTTT. Residues: CASSIEGLLGAFF. The chain recombines TRBV19 with TRBJ1-1; no clear D gene. The V gene's germline CDR1 is LNHDA and CDR2 SQIVND (reference sequence). CDR3 size: 13 residues. V lost 3 bases and J lost 10, with 15 bases in between.

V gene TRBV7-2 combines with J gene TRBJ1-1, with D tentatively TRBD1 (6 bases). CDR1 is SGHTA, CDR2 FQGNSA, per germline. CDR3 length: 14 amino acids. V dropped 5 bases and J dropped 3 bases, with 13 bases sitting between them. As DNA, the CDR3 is TGTGCCAGCAGCCTCACAGGGTTCGACACTGAAGCTTTCTTT. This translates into CASSLTGFDTEAFF.

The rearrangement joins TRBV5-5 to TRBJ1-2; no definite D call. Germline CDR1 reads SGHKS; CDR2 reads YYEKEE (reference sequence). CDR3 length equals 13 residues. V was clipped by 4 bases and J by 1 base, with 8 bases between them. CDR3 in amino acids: CASSVDGNYGYTF. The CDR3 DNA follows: TGTGCCAGCAGCGTGGACGGTAACTATGGCTACACCTTC.

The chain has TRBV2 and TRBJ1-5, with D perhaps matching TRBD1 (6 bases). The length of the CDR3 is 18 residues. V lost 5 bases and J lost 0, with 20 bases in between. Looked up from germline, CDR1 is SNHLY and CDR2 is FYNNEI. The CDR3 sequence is CASSTTHGQRYSNQPQHF. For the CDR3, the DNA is TGTGCCAGCAGTACCACCCACGGACAGCGATATAGCAATCAGCCCCAGCATTTT.